Listed below are T cell receptor beta chains from one sample, sequenced in a study of blood T cell repertoires in COVID-19. Produced via immunoSEQ multiplex PCR; TCRdb's table is partial and in-frame only. The data contain more than 400,000 clones, 90% of them seen just once; the ten biggest clones take up 0.6%. Sequencing was carried out using PBMCs or T cells enriched from blood (not recorded which). These receptors all stem from a man younger than 35 who had recovered from COVID-19. The CDR3 runs from the conserved cysteine through the conserved F or W. D genes are given only for firm matches. For some rows the clone size is stated as once, few or many, or as a class when expanded; others skip it.

TRBJ2-1,once,TRBV12-3/TRBV12-4,.,TGTGCCAGCAGTTTACGGGGGGCGCGCGAGCAGTTCTTC,CASSLRGAREQFF
TRBJ1-2,.,TRBV19,.,TGTGCCAGTAGTCCTCTTATTTATAACTATGGCTACACCTTC,CASSPLIYNYGYTF
TRBJ2-5,.,TRBV9,TRBD2,TGTGCCAGCAGCGTAGGACTAGCGGGAGCCCAAGAGACCCAGTACTTC,CASSVGLAGAQETQYF
TRBJ2-5,.,TRBV5-6,TRBD1,TGTGCCAGCGGGGGACAGGGGCTAGAGACCCAGTACTTC,CASGGQGLETQYF
TRBJ2-5,.,TRBV27,TRBD2,TGTGCCAGCAGACCTAGCGGAGGAGAGACCCAGTACTTC,CASRPSGGETQYF
TRBJ2-3,.,TRBV7-8,.,TGTGCCAGCAGCTCCACCGGGACTAGCACAGATACGCAGTATTTT,CASSSTGTSTDTQYF
TRBJ1-1,.,TRBV19,TRBD1,TGTGCCAGTAGTATGAACAGGGGATGGACTGAAGCTTTCTTT,CASSMNRGWTEAFF
TRBJ2-2,.,TRBV6-4,TRBD1,TGTGCCAGCAGGGGACAGGCGAACACCGGGGAGCTGTTTTTT,CASRGQANTGELFF
TRBJ2-5,.,TRBV10-1,TRBD2,TGCGCCAGCAGTGAGTCGGCTAGCGGGAGGGAGACCCAGTACTTC,CASSESASGRETQYF
TRBJ2-1,.,TRBV29-1,.,TGCAGCGGTACGGACTTCTCCTACAATGAGCAGTTCTTC,CSGTDFSYNEQFF
TRBJ1-6,.,TRBV6-1,.,TGTGCCAGCAGTGAAATTCTCGGGGGGGTGGGAGGAGATTCACCCCTCCACTTT,CASSEILGGVGGDSPLHF
TRBJ1-6,.,TRBV7-9,.,TGTGCCAGCAGCCAAACCCGAGGGAAAGGGAATTCACCCCTCCACTTT,CASSQTRGKGNSPLHF
TRBJ2-1,.,TRBV29-1,TRBD1,TGCAGCACCGACGGACAGGGTTACAATGAGCAGTTCTTC,CSTDGQGYNEQFF
TRBJ1-1,.,TRBV9,.,TGTGCCAGCAAAAGGGTGAGGGACACTGAAGCTTTCTTT,CASKRVRDTEAFF
TRBJ1-3,.,TRBV5-4,.,TGTGCCAGCAGCTCGGGAGCAGGGAGCTCTGGAAACACCATATATTTT,CASSSGAGSSGNTIYF
TRBJ2-3,.,TRBV3-1/TRBV3-2,TRBD2,TGTGCCAGCGGACGACTAGCGGGAGTGGCAGATACGCAGTATTTT,CASGRLAGVADTQYF
TRBJ2-4,.,TRBV5-1,TRBD1,TGCGCCAGCAGCTTGGGAAATCCGGGACAGGGCTCGAGCATTCAGTACTTC,CASSLGNPGQGSSIQYF
TRBJ2-6,.,TRBV9,.,TGTGCCAGCAGCGTCTCTTCAAGCCAGGCGCTCTCTGGGGCCAACGTCCTGACTTTC,CASSVSSSQALSGANVLTF
TRBJ1-6,.,TRBV5-4,.,TGTGCCAGCAGCTTGGGACTTTCTCTCCCCCTCCACTTT,CASSLGLSLPLHF
TRBJ2-7,few,TRBV23-1,TRBD1,TGCGCCAGCAGCGACAACAGGGGGCAGGGCTCCTACGAGCAGTACTTC,CASSDNRGQGSYEQYF
TRBJ1-1,.,TRBV30,TRBD1,TGTGCCTGGAGGGGGGACAGGGGCGGGACTGAAGCTTTCTTT,CAWRGDRGGTEAFF
TRBJ2-1,.,TRBV3-1/TRBV3-2,.,TGTGCCAGCAGCCCGCAGGGGCGCCTATACAATGAGCAGTTCTTC,CASSPQGRLYNEQFF
TRBJ1-1,once,TRBV6-5,.,TGTGCCAGCAGTACGGAGACGAACACTGAAGCTTTCTTT,CASSTETNTEAFF
TRBJ1-3,.,TRBV3-1/TRBV3-2,TRBD1,TGTGCCAGCAGCCAGGGACAGGACCTCTCTGGAAACACCATATATTTT,CASSQGQDLSGNTIYF
TRBJ1-6,.,TRBV6-5,TRBD1,TGTGCCAGCATATTTGCGACAGGGTATTCACCCCTCCACTTT,CASIFATGYSPLHF
TRBJ1-3,.,TRBV6-5,.,TGTGCCAGCAGCCGAGGATTTGGAAACACCATATATTTT,CASSRGFGNTIYF
TRBJ2-2,.,TRBV2,.,TGTGCCAGCAGCTATCTAATGGGGCCGAAGATTACCGGGGAGCTGTTTTTT,CASSYLMGPKITGELFF
TRBJ1-1,.,TRBV28,TRBD1,TGTGCCAGCCTCGCCCAGGGGGGCTCTTACACTGAAGCTTTCTTT,CASLAQGGSYTEAFF
TRBJ2-7,.,TRBV10-2,.,TGCGCCAGCAGTACCGGGACACAACCCTACGAGCAGTACTTC,CASSTGTQPYEQYF
TRBJ2-7,.,TRBV5-6,.,TGTGCCAGCAGCTTGAGGGGGACGAGCTTTCACGAGCAGTACTTC,CASSLRGTSFHEQYF
TRBJ2-5,.,TRBV11-3,.,TGTGCCAGCAGCCCTCGACCGGGACTAGAGACCCAGTACTTC,CASSPRPGLETQYF
TRBJ1-2,.,TRBV28,.,TGTGCCAGCAGTTTAGGGCAACGCGGCTACACCTTC,CASSLGQRGYTF
TRBJ1-1,.,TRBV19,.,TGTGCCAGTAGTGTGACAGCGAACACTGAAGCTTTCTTT,CASSVTANTEAFF
TRBJ1-5,.,TRBV7-8,TRBD1,TGTGCCAGCAGCCAGGGGGACCTCAATGGTTATCAGCCCCAGCATTTT,CASSQGDLNGYQPQHF
TRBJ1-6,once,TRBV27,TRBD1,TGTGCCAGCAGTCCGCGACAGGGCGGGAATTCACCCCTCCACTTT,CASSPRQGGNSPLHF
TRBJ2-2,.,TRBV28,TRBD2,TGTGCCAGCAGTCTCCGCCAACTAGCGGTCGGCGGGGATGGAACCGGGGAGCTGTTTTTT,CASSLRQLAVGGDGTGELFF
TRBJ2-1,.,TRBV2,TRBD1,TGTGCCAGCAGCGCCGGGACAGGCTACAATGAGCAGTTCTTC,CASSAGTGYNEQFF
TRBJ1-6,.,TRBV9,TRBD1,TGTGCCAGCAGCGTAGCACCACACCGGACAGGGTATAATTCACCCCTCCACTTT,CASSVAPHRTGYNSPLHF
TRBJ2-7,.,TRBV30,.,TGTGCCTGGAGTGTATTGACAGGCTACGAGCAGTACTTC,CAWSVLTGYEQYF
TRBJ1-4,.,TRBV18,.,TGTGCCAGCTCACCAGGCGGCGGGACTAATGAAAAACTGTTTTTT,CASSPGGGTNEKLFF
TRBJ2-3,.,TRBV7-9,TRBD1,TGTGCCAGCAGCTCGCGACAGGGGGCTACAGATACGCAGTATTTT,CASSSRQGATDTQYF
TRBJ1-2,.,TRBV19,.,TGTGCCAGTAGTATTATCCGGGGTCGGTCGGGCTACACCTTC,CASSIIRGRSGYTF
TRBJ1-5,.,TRBV6-1,.,TGTGCCAGCAGTGAAGCGTATGGTAGCGGTCAGCCCCAGCATTTT,CASSEAYGSGQPQHF